What follows are 17 T cell receptor beta chains derived from one specimen sequenced in a study of a mutant IDH1 vaccine in newly diagnosed glioma. Regarding time point: baseline, week 1 (first vaccination visit). Treatment given: pre-vaccination baseline after standard-of-care therapy. Produced via immunoSEQ multiplex PCR; TCRdb's table is partial and in-frame only. The table includes some 59,000 clones, roughly 80% detected once. Sequences were derived from PBMCs, sampled from a glioma patient treated with radiotherapy, temozolomide or both. These receptors were collected from a young man with glioma.

This clone was observed once. This chain joins TRBV27 and TRBJ1-1; a weak D match, TRBD1 (6 bases). This CDR3 is built from 15 residues. Germline V CDR1 and CDR2: MNHEY, SMNVEV (reference sequence). Trimming took 0 bases from V and 4 from J, leaving 12 bases between them. The CDR3: CASSLSVPGATEAFF. In DNA form, the CDR3 reads TGTGCCAGCAGTTTATCGGTTCCGGGGGCCACTGAAGCTTTCTTT.

The rearrangement joins TRBV28 to TRBJ1-3; D call uncertain. Germline CDR1 reads MDHEN; CDR2 reads SYDVKM. Between the trimmed V and J ends, which lost 7 bases and 0 bases, there was a span of 13 bases. CDR3 length: 15 residues. The CDR3 loop is CASISSRASGNTIYF. The CDR3 DNA is TGTGCCAGCATCAGTTCCCGGGCCTCTGGAAACACCATATATTTT.

The rearrangement uses TRBV15 and TRBJ1-1; a weak D match, TRBD1 (5 bases). The germline V gene encodes CDR1 LNHNV and CDR2 YYDKDF (reference sequence). The V gene lost 0 bases and the J gene lost 1 base, with 12 bases spanning the gap. CDR3 size: 16 residues. The CDR3 nucleotides are TGTGCCACCAGCAGAGATAGGTCAGGGCGGAACACTGAAGCTTTCTTT. Translated, it gives CATSRDRSGRNTEAFF.

CDR3: CASSPTSVLSSYEQYF. The CDR3 DNA sequence: TGTGCCAGCTCACCAACTAGCGTCCTGAGCTCCTACGAGCAGTACTTC. V gene TRBV18 combines with J gene TRBJ2-7; 7 bases map to TRBD2. The CDR3 extends over 16 amino acids. J was trimmed by 0 bases and V by 2 bases; bases with no gene match: 7. Germline V gene sequence: CDR1 KGHSH, CDR2 LQKENI.

The chain recombines TRBV5-6 with TRBJ2-7; D is ambiguous. V was cut by 3 bases and J by 3 bases, with 10 bases left in between. Germline-derived CDR1 and CDR2 are SGHDT and YYEEEE. The CDR3 totals 13 residues. In DNA, the CDR3 is TGTGCCAGCAGCTGGCGTCCCGACTACGAGCAGTACTTC. It translates to CASSWRPDYEQYF.

CDR3 loop: CASSYYYRGPNNEQFF. The DNA for the CDR3 is TGTGCCAGCAGTTACTACTACAGGGGGCCGAACAATGAGCAGTTCTTC. This chain joins TRBV6-5 and TRBJ2-1; the match to TRBD1 covers 9 bases. The CDR3 totals 16 residues. The germline CDR1 and CDR2 sequences are MNHEY and SVGAGI. V was clipped by 1 base and J by 5 bases; unmatched bases: 6.

Only one count was recorded for this clone. The chain combines TRBV29-1 with TRBJ2-7; D is tentatively TRBD1 or TRBD2 (5 bases each). From germline, CDR1 is SQVTM and CDR2 ANQGSEA. This CDR3 comprises 12 residues. V was clipped by 6 bases and J by 2 bases, with 11 bases between them. The CDR3 reads CSVCPGPYEQYF. In DNA form, the CDR3 reads TGCAGCGTGTGCCCGGGACCCTACGAGCAGTACTTC.

V usage is TRBV29-1 and J usage is TRBJ1-1, with a weak D call TRBD1 (6 bases). The CDR3 extends over 18 amino acids. The V end lost 6 bases, the J end lost 6 bases, and 32 bases lay between the germline ends. Germline V gives CDR1 SQVTM, CDR2 ANQGSEA. The CDR3 protein is CSVPKSDRSGFLAAEAFF. The CDR3 DNA is TGCAGCGTCCCTAAATCTGACAGGTCGGGCTTTCTTGCGGCTGAAGCTTTCTTT. The full variable domain, completed using reference TRBV29-1 and TRBJ1-1, is SAVISQKPSRDICQRGTSLTIQCQVDSQVTMMFWYRQQPGQSLTLIATANQGSEATYESGFVIDKFPISRPNLTFSTLTVSNMSPEDSSIYLCSVPKSDRSGFLAAEAFFGQGTRLTVV.

The genes are TRBV5-1 and TRBJ1-2; D is unresolved. The V gene lost 0 bases and the J gene lost 8 bases, with 11 bases spanning the gap. CDR1 is SGHRS, CDR2 YFSETQ, per germline. CDR3 size: 13 residues. CDR3 coding DNA: TGCGCCAGCAGCTTGGCTCCAGTGGACGGCTACACCTTC. It is translated as CASSLAPVDGYTF.

The chain couples TRBV15 to TRBJ2-4; the D gene is possibly TRBD2 (6 bases). Germline CDR1 LNHNV, CDR2 YYDKDF (reference sequence). The CDR3 has 15 amino acids. V lost 4 bases and J 1 base, leaving 11 bases between the germline ends. This CDR3 is CATSIRGLAKNIQYF. CDR3 in DNA: TGTGCCACCAGCATCCGGGGACTCGCCAAAAACATTCAGTACTTC.

This rearrangement joins TRBV7-2 to TRBJ2-7, with 7 bases fitting TRBD2. The CDR3 contains 16 residues. Germline V gene lookup returns CDR1 SGHTA and CDR2 FQGNSA. V dropped 4 bases and J dropped 3; count of bases not matched to a gene: 12. The chain's CDR3 is CASSSPQAGLSYEQYF. CDR3 in DNA: TGTGCCAGCAGCTCACCGCAAGCGGGGTTGAGCTACGAGCAGTACTTC.

The rearrangement links TRBV5-1 to TRBJ1-6; perhaps TRBD1 as D (6 bases). This CDR3 has 16 amino acids. From germline, CDR1 is SGHRS and CDR2 YFSETQ. Trimming cost V 0 bases and J 8 bases, with 15 bases left between them. The CDR3 DNA sequence: TGCGCCAGCAGCTTGGCCTCCCCGGGGGCTGATTCACCCCTCCACTTT. Translation gives CASSLASPGADSPLHF.

This clone occurred once. This sequence joins TRBV4-2 and TRBJ1-1; D perhaps matches TRBD1 (5 bases). Trimming stripped 0 bases from V and 5 bases from J, with 13 bases between. The CDR3 totals 15 residues. Germline lookup yields CDR1 LGHNA and CDR2 YNFKEQ. As DNA, the CDR3 is TGTGCCAGCAGCCAAGAACAGGCAGGGAGAACTGAAGCTTTCTTT. Its translation: CASSQEQAGRTEAFF.

In its sample, this clone was seen once. The rearrangement uses TRBV4-1 and TRBJ2-7; D uncertain. Germline lookup yields CDR1 MGHRA and CDR2 YSYEKL. The CDR3 consists of 16 residues. The V end was cut by 1 base, the J end by 3 bases, with 16 bases between. The chain's CDR3 is CASSQVSRDMGYEQYF. The CDR3, as DNA: TGCGCCAGCAGCCAAGTGAGCCGAGACATGGGCTACGAGCAGTACTTC.

DNA for the CDR3: TGCGCCAGCAGCTTGGCCGCGGGAGGAACCTACAATGAGCAGTTCTTC. The encoded protein is CASSLAAGGTYNEQFF. This rearrangement joins TRBV5-1 to TRBJ2-1, with 8 bases fitting TRBD2. CDR1 is SGHRS, CDR2 YFSETQ, per germline. The V and J ends lost 0 bases and 2 bases, in that order; junction bases with no gene match: 4. The CDR3 has 16 amino acids. The whole variable domain, remainder taken from reference TRBV5-1 and TRBJ2-1, is KAGVTQTPRYLIKTRGQQVTLSCSPISGHRSVSWYQQTPGQGLQFLFEYFSETQRNKGNFPGRFSGRQFSNSRSEMNVSTLELGDSALYLCASSLAAGGTYNEQFFGPGTRLTVL.

This clone was observed a handful of times. The rearrangement joins TRBV7-3 to TRBJ2-3; 10 bases match TRBD1. Germline V CDR1 and CDR2: SGHTA, FQGTGA. V shed 3 bases and J 4 bases; nucleotides not matched to a gene: 1. The CDR3 length is 14 residues. The CDR3 loop is CASSFGTGADTQYF. The DNA for the CDR3 is TGTGCCAGCAGCTTCGGGACAGGGGCAGATACGCAGTATTTT.

This clone showed up just a few times. The rearrangement links TRBV7-9 to TRBJ2-7; D ambiguous. The CDR3 is made up of 11 amino acids. The V gene's germline CDR1 is SEHNR and CDR2 FQNEAQ (reference sequence). V lost 1 base to trimming and J lost 5 bases, with 3 bases between them. CDR3 DNA: TGTGCCAGCAGCTTAGAGGACGAGCAGTACTTC. Protein sequence: CASSLEDEQYF.